Listed below are T cell receptor beta chains from one sample, sequenced in a study of CD8 T cells in Susac syndrome. TCRdb redid the calling of the immunoSEQ multiplex PCR reads with MiXCR, one entry per CDR3 protein. The sample has hundreds of thousands of distinct CDR3 sequences, about 93% seen once. Sequencing was done on a sample of CD4+ T cells from PBMCs. These TCRs come from a human donor with multiple sclerosis. CDR3s include the opening cysteine and the closing phenylalanine or tryptophan. The order of the fields is V gene, CDR3 length, clone size, J gene, CDR3 protein. Only some rows state a clone size, as once, few, many or a class for expanded clones.

v_gene: TRBV20-1
len: 13
abundance: -
j_gene: TRBJ2-2
CDR3aa: CSARPTNTGELFF

v_gene: TRBV20-1
len: 11
abundance: -
j_gene: TRBJ2-7
CDR3aa: CSATGDYEQYF

v_gene: TRBV25-1
len: 14
abundance: once
j_gene: TRBJ2-1
CDR3aa: CASSSMIMLNEQFF

v_gene: TRBV25-1
len: 9
abundance: -
j_gene: TRBJ1-6
CDR3aa: CASSGFLHF

v_gene: TRBV2
len: 14
abundance: -
j_gene: TRBJ1-1
CDR3aa: CASRGGQMNTEAFF

v_gene: TRBV27
len: 15
abundance: -
j_gene: TRBJ2-7
CDR3aa: CASSSPRTGTHEQYF

v_gene: TRBV7-3
len: 15
abundance: -
j_gene: TRBJ2-3
CDR3aa: CASSRAGEVTDTQYF

v_gene: TRBV2
len: 16
abundance: -
j_gene: TRBJ1-5
CDR3aa: CASSQKRTSNNQPQHF

v_gene: TRBV28
len: 14
abundance: -
j_gene: TRBJ1-5
CDR3aa: CASSFLRVDQPQHF

v_gene: TRBV20-1
len: 15
abundance: -
j_gene: TRBJ1-5
CDR3aa: CSASPRVHSNQPQHF

v_gene: TRBV9
len: 19
abundance: -
j_gene: TRBJ1-1
CDR3aa: CASSARPRDRGLVDTEAFF

v_gene: TRBV20-1
len: 14
abundance: -
j_gene: TRBJ2-1
CDR3aa: CSAPSGRARDEQFF

v_gene: TRBV3-1
len: 14
abundance: -
j_gene: TRBJ2-3
CDR3aa: CASRAEERADTQYF

v_gene: TRBV3-1
len: 16
abundance: -
j_gene: TRBJ2-5
CDR3aa: CASSQDSGTARETQYF

v_gene: TRBV28
len: 14
abundance: -
j_gene: TRBJ2-5
CDR3aa: CASSWGDRPETQYF

v_gene: TRBV18
len: 12
abundance: -
j_gene: TRBJ2-1
CDR3aa: CASSPMGNEQFF

v_gene: TRBV20-1
len: 15
abundance: -
j_gene: TRBJ2-7
CDR3aa: CSASELAGGQYEQYF

v_gene: TRBV6-1
len: 15
abundance: -
j_gene: TRBJ1-6
CDR3aa: CASSVSGVPSLPLHF

v_gene: TRBV3-1
len: 17
abundance: -
j_gene: TRBJ1-5
CDR3aa: CASSQVGPAGHNQPQHF

v_gene: TRBV29-1
len: 12
abundance: -
j_gene: TRBJ1-1
CDR3aa: CSVSRAETEAFF

v_gene: TRBV28
len: 14
abundance: -
j_gene: TRBJ2-7
CDR3aa: CASTDRVTSYEQYF

v_gene: TRBV28
len: 15
abundance: -
j_gene: TRBJ2-5
CDR3aa: CASSLVQGGQETQYF

v_gene: TRBV12-3/TRBV12-4
len: 11
abundance: -
j_gene: TRBJ2-5
CDR3aa: CASSFKETQYF

v_gene: TRBV6-1
len: 15
abundance: few
j_gene: TRBJ1-2
CDR3aa: CASRPRGGSSYGYTF

v_gene: TRBV29-1
len: 12
abundance: -
j_gene: TRBJ1-1
CDR3aa: CSVDGWAVEAFF

v_gene: TRBV7-9
len: 14
abundance: -
j_gene: TRBJ1-3
CDR3aa: CASSVRDRVDTIYF

v_gene: TRBV19
len: 14
abundance: -
j_gene: TRBJ1-5
CDR3aa: CASSRGSGNQPQHF

v_gene: TRBV7-8
len: 16
abundance: -
j_gene: TRBJ2-7
CDR3aa: CASTPPLRDMAYEQYF

v_gene: TRBV7-8
len: 15
abundance: -
j_gene: TRBJ2-1
CDR3aa: CASSLEGREGNEQFF

v_gene: TRBV20-1
len: 14
abundance: -
j_gene: TRBJ2-7
CDR3aa: CSASGPMGSYEQYF

v_gene: TRBV28
len: 13
abundance: -
j_gene: TRBJ1-2
CDR3aa: CASSLRDLLGYTF

v_gene: TRBV29-1
len: 14
abundance: -
j_gene: TRBJ2-3
CDR3aa: CSVEIAGVVDTQYF

v_gene: TRBV20-1
len: 13
abundance: -
j_gene: TRBJ1-5
CDR3aa: CSAGTGGSQPQHF

v_gene: TRBV3-1
len: 17
abundance: once
j_gene: TRBJ2-4
CDR3aa: CASSQVGARLAKNIQYF

v_gene: TRBV20-1
len: 15
abundance: -
j_gene: TRBJ2-1
CDR3aa: CSANGPGQNHNEQFF

v_gene: TRBV28
len: 13
abundance: -
j_gene: TRBJ2-7
CDR3aa: CASLTSSVGEQYF

v_gene: TRBV12-3/TRBV12-4
len: 16
abundance: -
j_gene: TRBJ1-3
CDR3aa: CASSITAGSNGNTIYF

v_gene: TRBV2
len: 12
abundance: -
j_gene: TRBJ2-1
CDR3aa: CASRRSYNEQFF

v_gene: TRBV4-1
len: 15
abundance: -
j_gene: TRBJ2-3
CDR3aa: CASSLHGIGTDTQYF

v_gene: TRBV6-5
len: 13
abundance: -
j_gene: TRBJ2-4
CDR3aa: CASGTAQQNIQYF

v_gene: TRBV20-1
len: 15
abundance: once
j_gene: TRBJ1-1
CDR3aa: CSARDRGTGAGVAFF

v_gene: TRBV20-1
len: 13
abundance: once
j_gene: TRBJ2-3
CDR3aa: CSAERESTDTQYF

v_gene: TRBV28
len: 14
abundance: -
j_gene: TRBJ1-1
CDR3aa: CASSTPGGNTEAFF

v_gene: TRBV11-2
len: 15
abundance: once
j_gene: TRBJ1-2
CDR3aa: CASRLPGRRIYGYTF

v_gene: TRBV6-2/TRBV6-3
len: 16
abundance: -
j_gene: TRBJ2-2
CDR3aa: CASSSSSGGNTGELFF

v_gene: TRBV12-5
len: 15
abundance: once
j_gene: TRBJ1-5
CDR3aa: CASGPAQGIYQPQHF

v_gene: TRBV30
len: 14
abundance: -
j_gene: TRBJ1-1
CDR3aa: CAWLPGGWITEAFF

v_gene: TRBV12-3/TRBV12-4
len: 14
abundance: once
j_gene: TRBJ2-7
CDR3aa: CASSHKADGYEQYF

v_gene: TRBV4-1
len: 16
abundance: once
j_gene: TRBJ2-7
CDR3aa: CASSRQQGRSSYEQYF

v_gene: TRBV19
len: 13
abundance: -
j_gene: TRBJ1-3
CDR3aa: CASRPLSGNTIYF

v_gene: TRBV5-1
len: 14
abundance: -
j_gene: TRBJ1-1
CDR3aa: CASSLGGRLDEAFF

v_gene: TRBV12-3/TRBV12-4
len: 15
abundance: -
j_gene: TRBJ2-4
CDR3aa: CASSYSTRAKNIQYF

v_gene: TRBV7-2
len: 12
abundance: -
j_gene: TRBJ2-1
CDR3aa: CASSPVEGEQFF

v_gene: TRBV4-2
len: 14
abundance: -
j_gene: TRBJ2-5
CDR3aa: CASSRSAYQETQYF